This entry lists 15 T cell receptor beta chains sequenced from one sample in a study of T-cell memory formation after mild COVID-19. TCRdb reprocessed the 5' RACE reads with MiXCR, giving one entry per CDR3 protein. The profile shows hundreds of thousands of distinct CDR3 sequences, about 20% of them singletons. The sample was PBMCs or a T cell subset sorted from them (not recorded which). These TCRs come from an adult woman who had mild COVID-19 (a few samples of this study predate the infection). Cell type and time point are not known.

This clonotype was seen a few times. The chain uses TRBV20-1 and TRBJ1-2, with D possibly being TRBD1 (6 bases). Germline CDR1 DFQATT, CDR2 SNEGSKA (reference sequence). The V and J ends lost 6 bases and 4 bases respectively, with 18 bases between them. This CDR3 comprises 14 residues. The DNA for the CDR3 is TGCAGTGCCCCCCTGGCGGGGGCTGGCTATGGCTACACCTTC. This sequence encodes CSAPLAGAGYGYTF.

CDR3 sequence: CASKDSSIGTDTQYF. DNA for the CDR3: TGCGCCAGCAAAGACAGCTCGATCGGCACAGATACGCAGTATTTT. The chain has TRBV5-1 and TRBJ2-3; weak D call: TRBD1 (5 bases). Germline values: CDR1 SGHRS, CDR2 YFSETQ. With 6 bases removed from V and 1 base from J, the gap between germline ends came to 15 bases. The CDR3 length is 15 residues.

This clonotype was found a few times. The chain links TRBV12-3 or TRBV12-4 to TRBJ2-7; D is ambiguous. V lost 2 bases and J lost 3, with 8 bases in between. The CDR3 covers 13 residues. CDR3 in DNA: TGTGCCAGCAGTTTATTTATAGGCTACGAGCAGTACTTC. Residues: CASSLFIGYEQYF.

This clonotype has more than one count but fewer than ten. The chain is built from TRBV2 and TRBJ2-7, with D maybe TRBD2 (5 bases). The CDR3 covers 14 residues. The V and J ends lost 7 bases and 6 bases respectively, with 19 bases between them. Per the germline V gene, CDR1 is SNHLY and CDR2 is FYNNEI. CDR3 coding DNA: TGTGCCAGCACAACGACGGACTCCCCCTTCGAGCAGTACTTC. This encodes CASTTTDSPFEQYF.

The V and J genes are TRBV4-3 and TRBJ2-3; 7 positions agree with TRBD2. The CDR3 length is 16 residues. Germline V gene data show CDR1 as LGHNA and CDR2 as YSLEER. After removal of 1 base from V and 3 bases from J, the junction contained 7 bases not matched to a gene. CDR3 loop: CASSQVAWGGTDTQYF. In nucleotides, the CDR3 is TGCGCCAGCAGCCAAGTAGCATGGGGGGGGACAGATACGCAGTATTTT.

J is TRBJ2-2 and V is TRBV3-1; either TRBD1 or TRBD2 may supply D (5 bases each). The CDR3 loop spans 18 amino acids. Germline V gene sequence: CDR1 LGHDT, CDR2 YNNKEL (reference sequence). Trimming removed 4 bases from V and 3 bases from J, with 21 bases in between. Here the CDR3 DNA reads TGTGCCAGCAGCCCACCGTCGCCAGGGTACGGGGACACCGGGGAGCTGTTTTTT. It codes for CASSPPSPGYGDTGELFF.

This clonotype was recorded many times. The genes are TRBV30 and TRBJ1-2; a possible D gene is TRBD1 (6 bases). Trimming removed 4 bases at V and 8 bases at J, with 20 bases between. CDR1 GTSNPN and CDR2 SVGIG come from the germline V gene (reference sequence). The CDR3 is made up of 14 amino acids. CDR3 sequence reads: CAWTPRTAGYGYTF. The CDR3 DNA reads TGTGCCTGGACCCCAAGGACAGCCGGGTACGGCTACACCTTC.

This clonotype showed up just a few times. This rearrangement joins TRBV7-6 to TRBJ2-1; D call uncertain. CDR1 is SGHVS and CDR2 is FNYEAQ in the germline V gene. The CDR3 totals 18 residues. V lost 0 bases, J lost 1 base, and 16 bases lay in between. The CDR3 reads CASSLAPLPLISYNEQFF. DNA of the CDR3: TGTGCCAGCAGCTTAGCCCCACTGCCACTAATTTCCTACAATGAGCAGTTCTTC.

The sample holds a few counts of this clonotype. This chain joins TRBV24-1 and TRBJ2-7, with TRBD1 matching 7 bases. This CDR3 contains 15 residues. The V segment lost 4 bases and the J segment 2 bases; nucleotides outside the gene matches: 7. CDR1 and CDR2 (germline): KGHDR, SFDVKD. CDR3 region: CATSDPGQAAYEQYF. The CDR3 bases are TGTGCCACCAGTGACCCTGGACAGGCTGCCTACGAGCAGTACTTC.

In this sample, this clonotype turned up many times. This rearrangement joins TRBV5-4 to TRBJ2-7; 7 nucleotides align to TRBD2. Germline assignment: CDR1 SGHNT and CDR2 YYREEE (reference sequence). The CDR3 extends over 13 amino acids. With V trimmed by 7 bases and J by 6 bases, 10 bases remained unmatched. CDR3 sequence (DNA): TGTGCCAGCGGGGGGGGTTTCGGGAGCGAGCAGTACTTC. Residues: CASGGGFGSEQYF.

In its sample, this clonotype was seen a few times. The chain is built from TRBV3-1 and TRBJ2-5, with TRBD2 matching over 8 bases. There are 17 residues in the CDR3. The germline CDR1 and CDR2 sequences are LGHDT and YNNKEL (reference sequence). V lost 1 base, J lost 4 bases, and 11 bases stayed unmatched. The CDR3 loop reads CASSQVHRGLAGETQYF. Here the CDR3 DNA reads TGTGCCAGCAGCCAAGTTCATAGAGGACTAGCAGGAGAGACCCAGTACTTC.

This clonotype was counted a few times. CDR3 sequence reads: CASSLVETDTQYF. The CDR3 bases are TGTGCCAGCAGCTTAGTCGAGACGGATACGCAGTATTTT. J is TRBJ2-3 and V is TRBV7-9; no reliable D call. V was shortened by 1 base and J by 6 bases, with 8 bases between the two germline ends. The germline gives CDR1 SEHNR, CDR2 FQNEAQ (reference sequence). The CDR3 consists of 13 residues.

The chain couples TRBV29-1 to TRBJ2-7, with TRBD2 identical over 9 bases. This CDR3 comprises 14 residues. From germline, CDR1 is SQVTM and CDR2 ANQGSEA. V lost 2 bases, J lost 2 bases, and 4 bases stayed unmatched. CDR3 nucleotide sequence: TGCAGCGTTGAATACGCGGGGGGGGCCTACGAGCAGTACTTC. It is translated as CSVEYAGGAYEQYF.

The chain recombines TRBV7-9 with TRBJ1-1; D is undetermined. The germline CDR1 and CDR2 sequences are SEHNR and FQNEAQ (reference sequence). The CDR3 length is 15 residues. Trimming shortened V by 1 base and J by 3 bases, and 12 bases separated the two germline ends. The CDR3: CASSLEANRDTEAFF. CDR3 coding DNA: TGTGCCAGCAGCTTAGAGGCTAACCGGGACACTGAAGCTTTCTTT.

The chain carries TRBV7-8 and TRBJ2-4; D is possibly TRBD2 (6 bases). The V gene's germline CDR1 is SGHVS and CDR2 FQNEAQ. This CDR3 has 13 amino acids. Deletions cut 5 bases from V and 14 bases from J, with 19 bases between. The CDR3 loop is CASSLPAGTPKYF. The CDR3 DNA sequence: TGTGCCAGCAGCCTCCCGGCCGGGACTCCTAAGTACTTC.